Listed below are T cell receptor beta chains from one sample, sequenced in a study of identical twins. TCRdb re-derived calls from the 5' RACE reads in MiXCR, one entry per CDR3 protein. The table includes hundreds of thousands of distinct CDR3 sequences, over 8.5% detected once. This sample was shared with a second study, whose subject was yellow fever vaccine responses in identical twins.

The sequenced material came from PBMCs. All receptors derive from a woman aged 18-30 years in good health. Each CDR3 is given with its conserved first and last residue. Each record gives: V gene, CDR3 length, D gene, J gene, clone size, CDR3 DNA, CDR3 protein. A D gene is named only where the DNA matches it firmly. Clone size is given for some rows only: seen once, a few or many times, or a class if the clone is expanded.

v_call: TRBV7-9; cdr3_length: 14; d_call: -; j_call: TRBJ1-4; clone_size: few; cdr3_nt: TGTGCCAGCAGTATCCGGACAGAAAATGAAAAACTGTTTTTT; cdr3_aa: CASSIRTENEKLFF
v_call: TRBV6-1; cdr3_length: 16; d_call: -; j_call: TRBJ1-1; clone_size: many; cdr3_nt: TGTGCCAGCACCTTGGTGCCGGAGCGGGGAAACACTGAAGCTTTCTTT; cdr3_aa: CASTLVPERGNTEAFF
v_call: TRBV5-1; cdr3_length: 13; d_call: TRBD1; j_call: TRBJ2-3; clone_size: many; cdr3_nt: TGCGCCAGCAGCGTGACAGGGTACGATACGCAGTATTTT; cdr3_aa: CASSVTGYDTQYF
v_call: TRBV6-2/TRBV6-3; cdr3_length: 13; d_call: -; j_call: TRBJ1-5; clone_size: few; cdr3_nt: TGTGCCACCAGTGGGAGGGGTGGTCAGCCCCAGCATTTT; cdr3_aa: CATSGRGGQPQHF
v_call: TRBV20-1; cdr3_length: 14; d_call: TRBD2; j_call: TRBJ2-1; clone_size: -; cdr3_nt: TGCAGTGCTTGCCTCCTAGCGGGAGCCACTGGGCAGTTCTTC; cdr3_aa: CSACLLAGATGQFF
v_call: TRBV7-8; cdr3_length: 16; d_call: -; j_call: TRBJ2-1; clone_size: many; cdr3_nt: TGTGCCAGCAGCTTAGCGCAGAGACAACTTCACAATGAGCAGTTCTTC; cdr3_aa: CASSLAQRQLHNEQFF
v_call: TRBV10-3; cdr3_length: 15; d_call: TRBD2; j_call: TRBJ2-3; clone_size: -; cdr3_nt: TGTGCCATCGGGGATATAGCGGGAGGCAGAGATACGCAGTATTTT; cdr3_aa: CAIGDIAGGRDTQYF
v_call: TRBV5-1; cdr3_length: 13; d_call: -; j_call: TRBJ1-4; clone_size: few; cdr3_nt: TGCGCCAGCAGCGAACGTCCTAATGAAAAACTGTTTTTT; cdr3_aa: CASSERPNEKLFF
v_call: TRBV6-5; cdr3_length: 15; d_call: -; j_call: TRBJ1-2; clone_size: -; cdr3_nt: TGTGCCAGCAGTTACTCGCCGGGTTCTGGCTATGGCTACACCTTC; cdr3_aa: CASSYSPGSGYGYTF
v_call: TRBV11-2; cdr3_length: 19; d_call: -; j_call: TRBJ2-2; clone_size: few; cdr3_nt: TGTGCCAGCAGCTTAGAAGCGGACCCTCTACAAGGGGTCACCGGGGAGCTGTTTTTT; cdr3_aa: CASSLEADPLQGVTGELFF
v_call: TRBV7-6; cdr3_length: 16; d_call: -; j_call: TRBJ1-6; clone_size: -; cdr3_nt: TGTGCCAGCAGCGCGGAGGCCGGGACCCAGACGTCACCCCTCCACTTT; cdr3_aa: CASSAEAGTQTSPLHF
v_call: TRBV29-1; cdr3_length: 11; d_call: -; j_call: TRBJ2-1; clone_size: many; cdr3_nt: TGCAGCCCGACGGTGTACAATGAGCAGTTCTTC; cdr3_aa: CSPTVYNEQFF
v_call: TRBV29-1; cdr3_length: 15; d_call: TRBD1; j_call: TRBJ2-7; clone_size: few; cdr3_nt: TGCAGCGTTGAAACCTGGCGTGGGACAGGCTACGAGCAGTACTTC; cdr3_aa: CSVETWRGTGYEQYF
v_call: TRBV27; cdr3_length: 18; d_call: TRBD2; j_call: TRBJ2-1; clone_size: few; cdr3_nt: TGTGCCAGCAGTTTTCTTTCCCCGACTAGCGGGGGTTTAAATGAGCAGTTCTTC; cdr3_aa: CASSFLSPTSGGLNEQFF
v_call: TRBV5-1; cdr3_length: 14; d_call: -; j_call: TRBJ1-2; clone_size: many; cdr3_nt: TGCGCCAGCAGCCCCACTTTCGGGCCGGCAGGCTACACCTTC; cdr3_aa: CASSPTFGPAGYTF
v_call: TRBV7-2; cdr3_length: 13; d_call: -; j_call: TRBJ2-5; clone_size: many; cdr3_nt: TGTGCCAGCAGTCGTGGATCACGGGAGACCCAGTACTTC; cdr3_aa: CASSRGSRETQYF
v_call: TRBV27; cdr3_length: 15; d_call: -; j_call: TRBJ2-7; clone_size: -; cdr3_nt: TGTGCCAGCAGCTCAGGAGGGGGGGGCTCCTACGAGCAGTACTTC; cdr3_aa: CASSSGGGGSYEQYF
v_call: TRBV7-9; cdr3_length: 17; d_call: TRBD2; j_call: TRBJ2-7; clone_size: few; cdr3_nt: TGTGCCAGCAGCTCCGCGACTATAGCGGGAGAGACCTTCGGGCAGTACTTC; cdr3_aa: CASSSATIAGETFGQYF
v_call: TRBV20-1; cdr3_length: 15; d_call: TRBD1; j_call: TRBJ1-6; clone_size: -; cdr3_nt: TGCAGTGCGCAATCCCCGGGACAGGAGGATTCACCCCTCCACTTT; cdr3_aa: CSAQSPGQEDSPLHF
v_call: TRBV27; cdr3_length: 19; d_call: TRBD1; j_call: TRBJ2-1; clone_size: -; cdr3_nt: TGTGCCAGCAGCGGCGGTTTCCTAGCGCGAACAGGGGGGATCAATGAGCAGTTCTTC; cdr3_aa: CASSGGFLARTGGINEQFF
v_call: TRBV20-1; cdr3_length: 13; d_call: -; j_call: TRBJ2-5; clone_size: few; cdr3_nt: TGCAGTGTGGGCGGGATGCGGCAAGAGACCCAGTACTTC; cdr3_aa: CSVGGMRQETQYF
v_call: TRBV5-1; cdr3_length: 16; d_call: -; j_call: TRBJ2-1; clone_size: -; cdr3_nt: TGCGCCAGCAGCCCCCAGACCTCGGGGTCCTACAATGAGCAGTTCTTC; cdr3_aa: CASSPQTSGSYNEQFF
v_call: TRBV25-1; cdr3_length: 11; d_call: -; j_call: TRBJ2-7; clone_size: -; cdr3_nt: TGTGCCAGCAGAGACACTTACGAGCAGTACTTC; cdr3_aa: CASRDTYEQYF
v_call: TRBV9; cdr3_length: 18; d_call: TRBD2; j_call: TRBJ2-1; clone_size: -; cdr3_nt: TGTGCCAGCAGCCCTAGGGCTAGCGGGGGGGATTCCTACAATGAGCAGTTCTTC; cdr3_aa: CASSPRASGGDSYNEQFF
v_call: TRBV24-1; cdr3_length: 13; d_call: -; j_call: TRBJ2-1; clone_size: many; cdr3_nt: TGTGCCACCCCGGATATTAATTACAATGAGCAGTTCTTC; cdr3_aa: CATPDINYNEQFF
v_call: TRBV6-2/TRBV6-3; cdr3_length: 13; d_call: -; j_call: TRBJ2-1; clone_size: few; cdr3_nt: TGTGCCAGCAGTTACCTAGTCCTCAATGAGCAGTTCTTC; cdr3_aa: CASSYLVLNEQFF
v_call: TRBV6-1; cdr3_length: 15; d_call: TRBD2; j_call: TRBJ2-3; clone_size: few; cdr3_nt: TGTGCCAGCACCCTTAGCGGGAGGGGAACAGATACGCAGTATTTT; cdr3_aa: CASTLSGRGTDTQYF
v_call: TRBV7-2; cdr3_length: 15; d_call: -; j_call: TRBJ2-7; clone_size: -; cdr3_nt: TGTGCCAGCAGCTCGAATTGGGGCCGGGCCTCCGAGCAGTACTTC; cdr3_aa: CASSSNWGRASEQYF